This TCR beta chain stems from a study of cytomegalovirus exposure and HLA in healthy donors. Looking at the study overall: The same platform as the approximately 670 first-cohort repertoires was used for the 90 to 150 validation repertoires, a later analysis reported. Regarding the study as a whole: TCR beta chains numbering under 200 were designated cytomegalovirus-associated.

Sequenced by immunoSEQ multiplex PCR; TCRdb stores in-frame clones only, minus some. The sample carries about 360,000 clones, about nine tenths recorded once. The CDR3 runs 15 residues. CDR1 and CDR2 (germline): MGHDK, SYGVNS. Between the trimmed V and J ends, which lost 6 bases and 0 bases, there was a span of 11 bases. The donors were in the roughly 130-subject validation cohort, distinct from the 666-subject first cohort. On this clone: What it binds is unknown.

The sequenced material came from PBMCs. The sequence was obtained from a woman aged 18-35 years in good health and CMV-seronegative. The V call is TRBV25-1, the J call TRBJ2-2; tentative D call: TRBD1 (6 bases). CDR3 DNA sequence: TGTGCCAGCAGGGCCGGGACAACGAACACCGGGGAGCTGTTTTTT. It encodes CASRAGTTNTGELFF.